The clone carrying this T cell receptor beta chain was seen only once. This sample is part of a study of Graves' ophthalmopathy and Graves' hyperthyroidism. RNA transcripts yielded amplified TCR beta CDR3 regions. The first-round RT-PCR employed HTBI primers together with the Qiagen OneStep RT-PCR kit. A multiplex PCR was then performed as the second round. From the multiplex PCR reads, TCRdb called clonotypes with MiXCR, one entry per CDR3 protein. Among a few hundred thousand distinct CDR3 sequences listed, approximately 35% were seen once. CDR1 and CDR2 from the germline V gene are SEHNR and FQNEAQ (reference sequence). The CDR3 sequence is 17 residues long.

V gene TRBV7-9 combines with J gene TRBJ2-5; TRBD1 or TRBD2 may be the D gene (5 bases each). The last part of the DNA fits TRBJ2-1 better; the J call may be wrong. This TCR derives from an adult man with Graves' hyperthyroidism. Sequencing input: peripheral blood or thyroid tissue (not recorded which). CDR3 coding DNA: TGTGCCAGCAGCTTTTCGCCCGGGACGACGGGTTACAATGAGCAGTTCTTC. It specifies CASSFSPGTTGYNEQFF.